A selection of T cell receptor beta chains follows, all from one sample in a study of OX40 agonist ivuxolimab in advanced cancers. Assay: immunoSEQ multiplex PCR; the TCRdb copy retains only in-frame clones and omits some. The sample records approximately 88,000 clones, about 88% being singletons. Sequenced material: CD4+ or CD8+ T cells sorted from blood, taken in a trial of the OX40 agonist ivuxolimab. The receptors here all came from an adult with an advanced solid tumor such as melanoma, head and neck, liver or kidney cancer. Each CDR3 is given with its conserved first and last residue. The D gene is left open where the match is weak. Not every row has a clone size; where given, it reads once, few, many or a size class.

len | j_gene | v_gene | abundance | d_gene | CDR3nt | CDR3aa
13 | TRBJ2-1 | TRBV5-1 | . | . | TGCGCCAGCAGCTTCGGCCGTGGCAATGAGCAGTTCTTC | CASSFGRGNEQFF
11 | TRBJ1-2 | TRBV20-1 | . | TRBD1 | TGCAGTACAGGGGGCACCTATGGCTACACCTTC | CSTGGTYGYTF
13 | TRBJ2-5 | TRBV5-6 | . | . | TGTGCCAGCAGCCTGATGGGGGGTGAGACCCAGTACTTC | CASSLMGGETQYF
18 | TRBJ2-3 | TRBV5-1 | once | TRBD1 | TGCGCCAGCAGCTTGTGGCAACTCGGGACAGGGGTTAAGGATACGCAGTATTTT | CASSLWQLGTGVKDTQYF
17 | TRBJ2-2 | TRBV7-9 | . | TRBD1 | TGTGCCAGCAGCCAAAGGAGCAGGGGGTCTGGCACCGGGGAGCTGTTTTTT | CASSQRSRGSGTGELFF
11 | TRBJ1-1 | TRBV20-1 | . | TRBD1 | TGCAGTGCGCAGGGGGCCACTGAAGCTTTCTTC | CSAQGATEAFF
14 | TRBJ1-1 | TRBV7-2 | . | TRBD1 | TGTGCCAGCAGGGAGGTGACAGGGTACACTGAAGCTTTCTTT | CASREVTGYTEAFF
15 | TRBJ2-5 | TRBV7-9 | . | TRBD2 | TGTGCCAGCAGCTTAGACCTAGCGGCCCAAGAGACCCAGTACTTC | CASSLDLAAQETQYF
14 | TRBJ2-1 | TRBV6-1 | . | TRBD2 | TGTGCCAGCAGTGAACTAGCGGGGTCGGGTGAGCAGTTCTTC | CASSELAGSGEQFF
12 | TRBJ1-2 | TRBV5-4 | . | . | TGTGCCAGCAGCTTAGTCGGTGGGCCCTACACCTTC | CASSLVGGPYTF
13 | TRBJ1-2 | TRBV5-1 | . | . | TGCGCCAGCAGCAGGGATGGCGACTATGGCTACACCTTC | CASSRDGDYGYTF
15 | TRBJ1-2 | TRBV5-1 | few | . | TGCGCCAGCAGCTTCGGGGGGTCCCACCTTGATGGCTACACCTTC | CASSFGGSHLDGYTF
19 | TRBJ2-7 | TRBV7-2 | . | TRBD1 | TGTGCCAGCAGCGCCCGGGACAGGGGCTTAAGAGGGTACTCCTACGAGCAGTACTTC | CASSARDRGLRGYSYEQYF
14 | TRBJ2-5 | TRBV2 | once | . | TGTGCCAGCAGTGCTGACAGGCCACAAGAGACCCAGTACTTC | CASSADRPQETQYF
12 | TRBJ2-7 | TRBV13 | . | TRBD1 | TGTGCCAGCAGTCGGACAGGGGACGAGCAGTACTTC | CASSRTGDEQYF
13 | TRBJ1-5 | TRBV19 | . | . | TGTGCCAGTAGTAAAGAAGTAGCCCAGCCCCAGCATTTT | CASSKEVAQPQHF
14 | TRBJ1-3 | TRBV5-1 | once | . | TGCGCCAGCAGCAACGGGAACTCTGGAAACACCATATATTTT | CASSNGNSGNTIYF
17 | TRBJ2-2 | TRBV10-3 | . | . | TGTGCCATCAGGATGGCCGGGCCGGGACAGAACACCGGGGAGCTGTTTTTT | CAIRMAGPGQNTGELFF
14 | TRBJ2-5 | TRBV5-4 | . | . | TGTGCCAGCAGCGGGTCTAGGGGCGAAGAGACCCAGTACTTC | CASSGSRGEETQYF
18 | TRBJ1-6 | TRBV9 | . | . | TGTGCCAGCAGCGCCCATGGGCGGGATAGCTCCTATAATTCACCCCTCCACTTT | CASSAHGRDSSYNSPLHF
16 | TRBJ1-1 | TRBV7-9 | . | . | TGTGCCAGCAGCCAGCCGGGACTGGGGAGTGGGACTGAAGCTTTCTTT | CASSQPGLGSGTEAFF
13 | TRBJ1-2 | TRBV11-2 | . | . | TGTGCCAGCAGCTTCTACATTACCTATGGCTACACCTTC | CASSFYITYGYTF
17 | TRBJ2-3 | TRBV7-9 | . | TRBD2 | TGTGCCAGCAGCCGTCACCTAGCGGTGGTTGAGGGGGATACGCAGTATTTT | CASSRHLAVVEGDTQYF
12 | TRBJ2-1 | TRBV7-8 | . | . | TGTGCCAGCAGCCCGTGGGATTACAAGCAGTTCTTC | CASSPWDYKQFF
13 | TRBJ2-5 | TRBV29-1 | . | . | TGCAGCTTCCAAGCGAGACCCGAAGAGACCCAGTACTTC | CSFQARPEETQYF
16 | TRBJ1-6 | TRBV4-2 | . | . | TGTGCCAGCAGCCAAGTGGGAGACAGGTATAATTCACCCCTCCACTTT | CASSQVGDRYNSPLHF
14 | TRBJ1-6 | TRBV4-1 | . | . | TGCGCCAGCAGCCGCACCGGGCCCGATTCACCCCTCCACTTT | CASSRTGPDSPLHF
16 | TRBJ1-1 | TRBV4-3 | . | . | TGCGCCAGCAGCCAAGGAGCTCCACCTTTAGTCGCTGAAGCTTTCTTT | CASSQGAPPLVAEAFF
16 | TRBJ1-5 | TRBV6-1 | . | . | TGTGCCAGCAGTGAGAGGTCGGGGCATAGCAATCAGCCCCAGCATTTT | CASSERSGHSNQPQHF
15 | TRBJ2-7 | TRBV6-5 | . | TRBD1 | TGTGCCAGCAGTCACCGGGACAGGGGTGTTTACGAGCAGTACTTC | CASSHRDRGVYEQYF
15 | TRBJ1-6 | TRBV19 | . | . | TGTGCCAGTAACGCCCAGGGCTCCTATAATTCACCCCTCCACTTT | CASNAQGSYNSPLHF
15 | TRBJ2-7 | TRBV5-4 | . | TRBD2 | TGTGCCAGCAGCCTGGGACTAGCGGGCACCTACGAGCAGTACTTC | CASSLGLAGTYEQYF
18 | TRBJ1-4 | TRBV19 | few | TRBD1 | TGTGCCAGTAGTACCCCCCCGGGACAGGGGGCAACTAATGAAAAACTGTTTTTT | CASSTPPGQGATNEKLFF
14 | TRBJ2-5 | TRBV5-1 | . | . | TGCGCCAGCAGCTCCTGGGGGGTCCAAGAGACCCAGTACTTC | CASSSWGVQETQYF
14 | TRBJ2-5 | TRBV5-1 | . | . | TGCGCCAGCAGAGGGTTACCCCGACAAGAGACCCAGTACTTC | CASRGLPRQETQYF
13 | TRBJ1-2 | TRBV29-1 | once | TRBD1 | TGCAGCGTTGAACCGACAGGGAGATACGGCTACACCTTC | CSVEPTGRYGYTF
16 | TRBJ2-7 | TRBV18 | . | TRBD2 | TGTGCCAGCTCACCACAGAGCGGGGGGGCTTCCTACGAGCAGTACTTC | CASSPQSGGASYEQYF
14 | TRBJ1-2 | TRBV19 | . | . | TGTGCCAGTACTACTCCTGGCAGGCCCGCCGGCTACACCTTC | CASTTPGRPAGYTF
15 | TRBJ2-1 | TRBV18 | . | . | TGTGCCAGCTCACCAAACTACAGCCCTAACAATGAGCAGTTCTTC | CASSPNYSPNNEQFF
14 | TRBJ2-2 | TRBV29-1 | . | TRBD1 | TGCAGCGTAGCCAGACAGGGGGCGACCGGGGAGCTGTTTTTT | CSVARQGATGELFF
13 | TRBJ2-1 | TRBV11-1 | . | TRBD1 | TGTGCCAGCAGGACAGGGTCCCCCAATGAGCAGTTCTTC | CASRTGSPNEQFF
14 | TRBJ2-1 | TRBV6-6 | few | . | TGTGCCCACAAGGGGGGCGGGGATCACAATGAGCAGTTCTTC | CAHKGGGDHNEQFF
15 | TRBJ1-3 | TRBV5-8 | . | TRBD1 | TGTGCCAGCACCCTGACAGGGACCTCTGGAAACACCATATATTTT | CASTLTGTSGNTIYF